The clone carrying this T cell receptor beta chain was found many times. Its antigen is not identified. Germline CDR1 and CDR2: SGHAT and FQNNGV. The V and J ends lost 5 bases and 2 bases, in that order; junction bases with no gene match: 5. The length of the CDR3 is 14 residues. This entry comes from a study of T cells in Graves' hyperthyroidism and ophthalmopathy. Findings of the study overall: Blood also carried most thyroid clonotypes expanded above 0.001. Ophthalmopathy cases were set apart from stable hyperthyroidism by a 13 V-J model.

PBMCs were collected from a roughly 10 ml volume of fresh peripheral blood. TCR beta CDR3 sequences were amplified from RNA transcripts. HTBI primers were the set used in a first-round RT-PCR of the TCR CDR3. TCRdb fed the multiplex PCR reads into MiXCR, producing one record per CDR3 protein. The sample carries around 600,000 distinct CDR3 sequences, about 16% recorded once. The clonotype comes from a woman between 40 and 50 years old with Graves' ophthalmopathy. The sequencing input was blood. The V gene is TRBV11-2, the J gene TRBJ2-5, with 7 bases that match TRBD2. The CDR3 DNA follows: TGTGCCAGCAGCCGATCAGCGGGGCAAGAGACCCAGTACTTC. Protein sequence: CASSRSAGQETQYF.